A selection of T cell receptor beta chains follows, all from one sample in a study of shared clonotypes between healthy human individuals. Clones were sequenced by immunoSEQ multiplex PCR, and TCRdb holds only the in-frame ones, with some missing. The sample lists millions of clones, roughly 92% seen once, with under 0.15% in the top ten. Sequenced input: naive CD4+ T cells sorted from blood. Receptors originate from a young man in good health. Each CDR3 is given with its conserved first and last residue. Each record gives: V gene, clone size, D gene, J gene, CDR3 protein, CDR3 DNA. A D gene is named only where the DNA matches it firmly. Some rows have no size entry. The others give once, few or many, or a class for an expanded clone.

V gene: TRBV4-3
clone size: NA
D gene: TRBD1
J gene: TRBJ1-2
CDR3 protein: CASSQDWDRGRVGYTF
CDR3 DNA: TGCGCCAGCAGCCAAGATTGGGACAGGGGGCGAGTTGGCTACACCTTC

V gene: TRBV30
clone size: NA
D gene: NA
J gene: TRBJ1-6
CDR3 protein: CAWTPSRSPTYYNSPLHF
CDR3 DNA: TGTGCCTGGACCCCCTCACGGTCCCCAACCTACTATAATTCACCCCTCCACTTT

V gene: TRBV28
clone size: once
D gene: TRBD1
J gene: TRBJ1-2
CDR3 protein: CASSVQTGTGGNYGYTF
CDR3 DNA: TGTGCCAGCAGTGTACAGACCGGGACAGGTGGCAACTATGGCTACACCTTC

V gene: TRBV7-2
clone size: NA
D gene: NA
J gene: TRBJ1-1
CDR3 protein: CASSSPVNTEAFF
CDR3 DNA: TGTGCCAGCAGCTCCCCGGTGAACACTGAAGCTTTCTTT

V gene: TRBV9
clone size: NA
D gene: NA
J gene: TRBJ2-3
CDR3 protein: CASSVTTGPDTQYF
CDR3 DNA: TGTGCCAGCAGCGTTACCACAGGGCCAGATACGCAGTATTTT

V gene: TRBV5-1
clone size: NA
D gene: TRBD1
J gene: TRBJ2-5
CDR3 protein: CASSLRGDRGQETQYF
CDR3 DNA: TGCGCCAGCAGCTTGAGGGGGGACAGGGGTCAAGAGACCCAGTACTTC

V gene: TRBV6-4
clone size: NA
D gene: NA
J gene: TRBJ2-7
CDR3 protein: CASSDSGPYEQYF
CDR3 DNA: TGTGCCAGCAGTGACTCGGGGCCCTACGAGCAGTACTTC

V gene: TRBV5-6
clone size: NA
D gene: TRBD1
J gene: TRBJ1-3
CDR3 protein: CASSLDRGLHRGNTIYF
CDR3 DNA: TGTGCCAGCAGCTTGGACAGGGGGCTACATAGAGGAAACACCATATATTTT

V gene: TRBV5-1
clone size: NA
D gene: TRBD2
J gene: TRBJ2-1
CDR3 protein: CASSWSSGTSYNEQFF
CDR3 DNA: TGCGCCAGCAGCTGGTCTAGCGGGACCTCCTACAATGAGCAGTTCTTC

V gene: TRBV27
clone size: NA
D gene: NA
J gene: TRBJ2-5
CDR3 protein: CASSSQTAYQETQYF
CDR3 DNA: TGTGCCAGCAGTTCCCAGACAGCGTACCAAGAGACCCAGTACTTC

V gene: TRBV5-1
clone size: NA
D gene: TRBD2
J gene: TRBJ2-5
CDR3 protein: CASSPSSGLQETQYF
CDR3 DNA: TGCGCCAGCAGCCCGTCTAGCGGACTGCAAGAGACCCAGTACTTC

V gene: TRBV5-1
clone size: NA
D gene: NA
J gene: TRBJ2-2
CDR3 protein: CASNPPGPSTGELFF
CDR3 DNA: TGCGCCAGCAACCCCCCAGGGCCCAGCACCGGGGAGCTGTTTTTT

V gene: TRBV7-9
clone size: NA
D gene: TRBD1
J gene: TRBJ2-7
CDR3 protein: CASSYSGTGTYEQYF
CDR3 DNA: TGTGCCAGCAGCTACTCCGGGACAGGGACCTACGAGCAGTACTTC

V gene: TRBV5-1
clone size: NA
D gene: NA
J gene: TRBJ1-4
CDR3 protein: CASSLGAREKLFF
CDR3 DNA: TGCGCCAGCAGCTTGGGGGCTCGTGAAAAACTGTTTTTT

V gene: TRBV6-1
clone size: NA
D gene: NA
J gene: TRBJ2-2
CDR3 protein: CASSTELNTGELFF
CDR3 DNA: TGTGCCAGCTCCACGGAACTTAACACCGGGGAGCTGTTTTTT

V gene: TRBV9
clone size: NA
D gene: TRBD2
J gene: TRBJ2-7
CDR3 protein: CASSVDTGLAGPYEQYF
CDR3 DNA: TGTGCCAGCAGCGTGGATACAGGGCTAGCGGGCCCCTACGAGCAGTACTTC

V gene: TRBV5-1
clone size: NA
D gene: NA
J gene: TRBJ1-3
CDR3 protein: CASSLNGASGNTIYF
CDR3 DNA: TGCGCCAGCAGCTTGAACGGGGCCTCTGGAAACACCATATATTTT

V gene: TRBV18
clone size: NA
D gene: TRBD1
J gene: TRBJ2-7
CDR3 protein: CASSRIQAGQGFSYEQYF
CDR3 DNA: TGTGCCAGCTCCCGTATACAAGCGGGACAGGGCTTCTCCTACGAGCAGTACTTC

V gene: TRBV7-8
clone size: NA
D gene: NA
J gene: TRBJ1-6
CDR3 protein: CASSFNDNSPLHF
CDR3 DNA: TGTGCCAGCAGCTTTAATGATAATTCACCCCTCCACTTT

V gene: TRBV7-2
clone size: NA
D gene: NA
J gene: TRBJ2-3
CDR3 protein: CASRAPGGRDTQYF
CDR3 DNA: TGTGCCAGCAGAGCTCCGGGGGGCCGAGATACGCAGTATTTT

V gene: TRBV10-2
clone size: NA
D gene: TRBD1
J gene: TRBJ1-5
CDR3 protein: CASRRGGVDQPQHF
CDR3 DNA: TGCGCCAGCCGCCGAGGGGGCGTCGATCAGCCCCAGCATTTT

V gene: TRBV10-3
clone size: NA
D gene: TRBD1
J gene: TRBJ2-7
CDR3 protein: CAISDRDRVGEQYF
CDR3 DNA: TGTGCCATCAGTGACCGGGACAGGGTGGGAGAGCAGTACTTC

V gene: TRBV5-1
clone size: NA
D gene: NA
J gene: TRBJ1-2
CDR3 protein: CASREGSANYGYTF
CDR3 DNA: TGCGCCAGCAGAGAGGGCTCCGCTAACTATGGCTACACCTTC

V gene: TRBV7-2
clone size: NA
D gene: NA
J gene: TRBJ1-5
CDR3 protein: CASSLPGGNQPQHF
CDR3 DNA: TGTGCCAGCAGCTTACCAGGGGGCAATCAGCCCCAGCATTTT

V gene: TRBV7-9
clone size: once
D gene: NA
J gene: TRBJ1-6
CDR3 protein: CASSLGQGNYSPLHF
CDR3 DNA: TGTGCCAGCAGCTTAGGTCAAGGGAACTATTCACCCCTCCACTTT

V gene: TRBV18
clone size: NA
D gene: NA
J gene: TRBJ2-5
CDR3 protein: CASSRRVNGGAPETQYF
CDR3 DNA: TGTGCCAGCTCACGAAGGGTGAACGGAGGGGCCCCAGAGACCCAGTACTTC

V gene: TRBV2
clone size: once
D gene: NA
J gene: TRBJ1-5
CDR3 protein: CASSAWQVGQPQHF
CDR3 DNA: TGTGCCAGCAGTGCCTGGCAGGTCGGCCAGCCCCAGCATTTT

V gene: TRBV5-1
clone size: NA
D gene: NA
J gene: TRBJ2-3
CDR3 protein: CASSFRGQGNPDTQYF
CDR3 DNA: TGCGCCAGCAGCTTTCGGGGCCAAGGGAATCCAGATACGCAGTATTTT

V gene: TRBV10-3
clone size: NA
D gene: TRBD1
J gene: TRBJ2-1
CDR3 protein: CATTGTYNEQFF
CDR3 DNA: TGTGCCACGACAGGGACCTACAATGAGCAGTTCTTC

V gene: TRBV6-5
clone size: NA
D gene: TRBD2
J gene: TRBJ2-1
CDR3 protein: CASSKLAGNNEQFF
CDR3 DNA: TGTGCCAGCAGCAAACTAGCGGGCAACAATGAGCAGTTCTTC

V gene: TRBV30
clone size: NA
D gene: NA
J gene: TRBJ1-6
CDR3 protein: CAWSSGTIKVGRGSNNSPLHF
CDR3 DNA: TGTGCCTGGAGTTCCGGGACCATTAAAGTGGGGCGGGGATCCAATAATTCACCCCTCCACTTT

V gene: TRBV5-6
clone size: NA
D gene: NA
J gene: TRBJ2-1
CDR3 protein: CASSLAGKEAYNEQFF
CDR3 DNA: TGTGCCAGCAGCTTGGCAGGGAAAGAGGCCTACAATGAGCAGTTCTTC

V gene: TRBV6-5
clone size: NA
D gene: TRBD1
J gene: TRBJ2-1
CDR3 protein: CASSRGTGEGNEQFF
CDR3 DNA: TGTGCCAGCAGTCGAGGGACAGGGGAAGGCAATGAGCAGTTCTTC

V gene: TRBV6-5
clone size: once
D gene: NA
J gene: TRBJ2-5
CDR3 protein: CASSRTVQETQYF
CDR3 DNA: TGTGCCAGCAGTCGGACGGTACAAGAAACCCAGTACTTC

V gene: TRBV10-3
clone size: NA
D gene: TRBD2
J gene: TRBJ2-3
CDR3 protein: CATLVTGGGPTDTQYF
CDR3 DNA: TGTGCCACCCTTGTTACGGGAGGTGGCCCGACAGATACGCAGTATTTT

V gene: TRBV28
clone size: NA
D gene: TRBD1
J gene: TRBJ1-6
CDR3 protein: CASSSRQGASSPLHF
CDR3 DNA: TGTGCCAGCAGTTCCCGACAGGGGGCGAGTTCACCCCTCCACTTT

V gene: TRBV19
clone size: NA
D gene: TRBD1
J gene: TRBJ1-1
CDR3 protein: CASKTGVNTEAFF
CDR3 DNA: TGTGCCAGTAAAACAGGGGTGAACACTGAAGCTTTCTTT

V gene: TRBV18
clone size: NA
D gene: TRBD2
J gene: TRBJ2-7
CDR3 protein: CASSPQSLAGGYEQYF
CDR3 DNA: TGTGCCAGCTCACCACAGTCACTAGCGGGTGGGTACGAGCAGTACTTC

V gene: TRBV5-1
clone size: NA
D gene: TRBD1
J gene: TRBJ2-7
CDR3 protein: CASSIGGIFYEQYF
CDR3 DNA: TGCGCCAGCTCCATAGGGGGCATCTTCTACGAGCAGTACTTC

V gene: TRBV14
clone size: NA
D gene: TRBD2
J gene: TRBJ2-5
CDR3 protein: CASSQDPTSGRARETQYF
CDR3 DNA: TGTGCCAGCAGCCAAGATCCAACTAGCGGGAGGGCCCGAGAGACCCAGTACTTC

V gene: TRBV6-1
clone size: once
D gene: NA
J gene: TRBJ1-2
CDR3 protein: CASSEAPVGGRDGYTF
CDR3 DNA: TGTGCCAGCAGTGAAGCGCCCGTCGGAGGTCGAGATGGCTACACCTTC

V gene: TRBV7-2
clone size: once
D gene: TRBD2
J gene: TRBJ2-3
CDR3 protein: CASSLLAGTDTQYF
CDR3 DNA: TGTGCCAGCAGCTTACTAGCGGGGACAGATACGCAGTATTTT

V gene: TRBV4-2
clone size: NA
D gene: NA
J gene: TRBJ2-1
CDR3 protein: CASSQDGRGISYNEQFF
CDR3 DNA: TGTGCCAGCAGCCAAGATGGGCGGGGAATATCCTACAATGAGCAGTTCTTC

V gene: TRBV7-9
clone size: NA
D gene: TRBD1
J gene: TRBJ2-3
CDR3 protein: CASSLGQGVTDTQYF
CDR3 DNA: TGTGCCAGCAGCTTAGGCCAGGGGGTCACAGATACGCAGTATTTT

V gene: TRBV7-2
clone size: NA
D gene: NA
J gene: TRBJ2-5
CDR3 protein: CASSLQGLETQYF
CDR3 DNA: TGTGCCAGCAGCCTACAAGGGCTAGAGACCCAGTACTTC

V gene: TRBV30
clone size: NA
D gene: NA
J gene: TRBJ1-2
CDR3 protein: CAWSADPTGRF
CDR3 DNA: TGTGCCTGGAGCGCCGACCCGACAGGAAGGTTC

V gene: TRBV11-2
clone size: NA
D gene: NA
J gene: TRBJ2-5
CDR3 protein: CASSLGSKGEETQYF
CDR3 DNA: TGTGCCAGCAGCTTAGGTAGCAAAGGAGAAGAGACCCAGTACTTC

V gene: TRBV6-5
clone size: NA
D gene: NA
J gene: TRBJ2-3
CDR3 protein: CASSPSRPASPYF
CDR3 DNA: TGTGCCAGCAGTCCCAGTAGGCCTGCTTCGCCGTATTTT

V gene: TRBV5-8
clone size: NA
D gene: NA
J gene: TRBJ1-5
CDR3 protein: CASAAAWGISNQPQHF
CDR3 DNA: TGTGCCAGCGCCGCAGCTTGGGGGATAAGCAATCAGCCCCAGCATTTT

V gene: TRBV5-1
clone size: NA
D gene: TRBD1
J gene: TRBJ2-2
CDR3 protein: CASSDGTGAGELFF
CDR3 DNA: TGCGCCAGCAGCGACGGGACAGGCGCTGGGGAGCTGTTTTTT

V gene: TRBV19
clone size: NA
D gene: NA
J gene: TRBJ2-7
CDR3 protein: CASTTGDGSSYEQYF
CDR3 DNA: TGTGCCAGCACTACTGGGGACGGCAGCTCCTACGAGCAGTACTTC

V gene: TRBV13
clone size: NA
D gene: NA
J gene: TRBJ2-3
CDR3 protein: CASSGSGSIDTQYF
CDR3 DNA: TGTGCCAGCAGCGGTAGCGGATCCATTGATACGCAGTATTTT

V gene: TRBV19
clone size: once
D gene: TRBD1
J gene: TRBJ2-5
CDR3 protein: CASSRTQGETQYF
CDR3 DNA: TGTGCCAGTAGTCGAACACAGGGGGAGACCCAGTACTTC

V gene: TRBV5-5
clone size: NA
D gene: NA
J gene: TRBJ2-7
CDR3 protein: CASSLVGASYEQYF
CDR3 DNA: TGTGCCAGCAGCTTGGTAGGCGCATCCTACGAGCAGTACTTC

V gene: TRBV7-6
clone size: NA
D gene: TRBD1
J gene: TRBJ2-1
CDR3 protein: CASSLRMGGTGVINEQFF
CDR3 DNA: TGTGCCAGCAGCTTAAGAATGGGCGGGACAGGGGTGATCAATGAGCAGTTCTTC

V gene: TRBV11-3
clone size: NA
D gene: NA
J gene: TRBJ2-2
CDR3 protein: CASSPGGWGDTGELFF
CDR3 DNA: TGTGCCAGCAGCCCCGGGGGTTGGGGGGACACCGGGGAGCTGTTTTTT

V gene: TRBV10-3
clone size: NA
D gene: NA
J gene: TRBJ1-1
CDR3 protein: CAVSRGNTEAFF
CDR3 DNA: TGTGCCGTCTCCAGGGGGAACACTGAAGCTTTCTTT

V gene: TRBV5-8
clone size: NA
D gene: NA
J gene: TRBJ2-3
CDR3 protein: CASLKASTDTQYF
CDR3 DNA: TGTGCCAGCCTCAAGGCAAGCACAGATACGCAGTATTTT

V gene: TRBV19
clone size: NA
D gene: NA
J gene: TRBJ1-2
CDR3 protein: CASWDRLNYGYTF
CDR3 DNA: TGTGCCAGTTGGGACCGTCTTAACTATGGCTACACCTTC